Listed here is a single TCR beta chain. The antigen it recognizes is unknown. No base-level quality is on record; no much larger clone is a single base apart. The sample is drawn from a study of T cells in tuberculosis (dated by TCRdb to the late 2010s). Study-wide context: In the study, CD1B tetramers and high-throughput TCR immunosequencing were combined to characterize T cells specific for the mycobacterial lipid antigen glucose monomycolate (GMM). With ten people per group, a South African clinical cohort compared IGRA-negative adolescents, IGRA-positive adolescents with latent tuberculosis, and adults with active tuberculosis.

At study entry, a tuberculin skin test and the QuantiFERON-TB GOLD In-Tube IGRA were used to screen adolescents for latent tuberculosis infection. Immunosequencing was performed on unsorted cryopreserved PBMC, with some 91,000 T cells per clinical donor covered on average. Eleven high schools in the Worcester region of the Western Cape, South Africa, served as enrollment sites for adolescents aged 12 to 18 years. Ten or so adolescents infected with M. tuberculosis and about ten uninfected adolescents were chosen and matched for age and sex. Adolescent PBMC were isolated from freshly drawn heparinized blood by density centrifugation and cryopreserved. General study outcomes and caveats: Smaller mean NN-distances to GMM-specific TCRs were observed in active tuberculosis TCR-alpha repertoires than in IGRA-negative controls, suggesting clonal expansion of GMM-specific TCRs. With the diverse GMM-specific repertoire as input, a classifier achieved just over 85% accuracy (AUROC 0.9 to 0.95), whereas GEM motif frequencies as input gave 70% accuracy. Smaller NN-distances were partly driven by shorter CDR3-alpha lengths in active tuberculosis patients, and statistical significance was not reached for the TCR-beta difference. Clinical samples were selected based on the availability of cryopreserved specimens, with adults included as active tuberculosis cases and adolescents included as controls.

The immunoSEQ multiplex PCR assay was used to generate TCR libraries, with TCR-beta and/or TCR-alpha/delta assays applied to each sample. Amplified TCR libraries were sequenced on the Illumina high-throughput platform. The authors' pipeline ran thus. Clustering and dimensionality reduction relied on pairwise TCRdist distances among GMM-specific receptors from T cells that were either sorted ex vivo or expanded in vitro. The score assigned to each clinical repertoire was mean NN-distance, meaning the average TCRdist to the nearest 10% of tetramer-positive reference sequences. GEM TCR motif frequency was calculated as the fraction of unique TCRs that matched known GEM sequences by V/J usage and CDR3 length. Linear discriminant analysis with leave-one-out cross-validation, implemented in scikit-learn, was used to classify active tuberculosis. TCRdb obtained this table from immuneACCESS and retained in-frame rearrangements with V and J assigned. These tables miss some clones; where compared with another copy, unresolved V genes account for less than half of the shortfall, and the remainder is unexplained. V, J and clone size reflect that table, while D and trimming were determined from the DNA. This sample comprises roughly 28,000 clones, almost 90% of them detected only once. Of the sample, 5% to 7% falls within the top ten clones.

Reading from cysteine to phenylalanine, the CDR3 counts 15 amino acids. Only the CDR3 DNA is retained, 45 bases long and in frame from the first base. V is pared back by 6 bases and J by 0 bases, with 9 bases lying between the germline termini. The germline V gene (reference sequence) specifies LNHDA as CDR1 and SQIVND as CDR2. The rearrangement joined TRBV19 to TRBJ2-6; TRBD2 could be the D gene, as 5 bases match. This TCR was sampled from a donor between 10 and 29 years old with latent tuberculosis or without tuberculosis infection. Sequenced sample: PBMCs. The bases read TGTGCCAGTAGCCTGGGGAGCTCTGGGGCCAACGTCCTGACTTTC. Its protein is CASSLGSSGANVLTF.